This is a list of T cell receptor beta chains from one sample in a study of blood T cell repertoires in COVID-19. Some clones are missing from TCRdb's copy, which holds only in-frame ones; the method was immunoSEQ multiplex PCR. The table shows fewer than 130,000 clones, with 75% to 90% occurring only once. The sample comprised peripheral blood. The receptors here all came from a woman aged 80 or older with acute or convalescent COVID-19. Both conserved end residues are part of each CDR3. A D gene is named only where the DNA matches it firmly. Clone size is stated in some rows and not others, as once, few, many or a class when expanded.

d_gene	abundance	v_gene	j_gene	CDR3aa	CDR3nt
NA	NA	TRBV14	TRBJ2-1	CASSGGTLTYNEQFF	TGTGCCAGCAGCGGCGGGACTCTTACCTACAATGAGCAGTTCTTC
TRBD2	NA	TRBV2	TRBJ2-7	CASSYGLGGDEQYF	TGTGCCAGCAGCTACGGCCTGGGGGGGGACGAGCAGTACTTC
TRBD1	NA	TRBV10-3	TRBJ2-7	CAISPQGAYEQYF	TGTGCCATCAGTCCCCAGGGGGCCTACGAGCAGTACTTC
NA	NA	TRBV28	TRBJ1-6	CASSPVGSTYNSPLHF	TGTGCCAGCAGTCCGGTGGGCAGCACCTATAATTCACCCCTCCACTTT
TRBD2	NA	TRBV5-5	TRBJ2-7	CASSSPGLVPEQYF	TGTGCCAGCAGCTCTCCGGGACTAGTACCCGAGCAGTACTTC
NA	once	TRBV10-3	TRBJ1-1	CAISDQGKLTNTEAFF	TGTGCCATCAGTGACCAGGGAAAGCTGACGAACACTGAAGCTTTCTTT
NA	NA	TRBV5-4	TRBJ2-5	CASSPQDREETQYF	TGTGCCAGCAGCCCCCAGGACAGAGAAGAGACCCAGTACTTC
TRBD1	once	TRBV30	TRBJ2-5	CAWSDRTGLAQYF	TGTGCCTGGAGTGATAGGACAGGGCTAGCCCAGTACTTC
TRBD2	NA	TRBV10-3	TRBJ2-1	CAISEFSGGQRGNEQFF	TGTGCCATCAGTGAGTTTAGCGGGGGGCAACGAGGCAATGAGCAGTTCTTC
TRBD1	NA	TRBV5-5	TRBJ2-7	CASSVGQGVYEQYF	TGTGCCAGCAGCGTAGGACAGGGGGTTTACGAGCAGTACTTC
NA	NA	TRBV7-2	TRBJ1-1	CASSLRGWPLMNTEAFF	TGTGCCAGCAGCCTACGGGGGTGGCCCCTCATGAACACTGAAGCTTTCTTT
TRBD1	NA	TRBV5-1	TRBJ1-1	CASSGDRGNTEAFF	TGCGCCAGCAGCGGGGACAGGGGGAACACTGAAGCTTTCTTT
TRBD1	NA	TRBV27	TRBJ2-7	CASSPSRGQGPYEQYF	TGTGCCAGCAGCCCGAGTCGGGGACAGGGTCCCTACGAGCAGTACTTC
NA	once	TRBV29-1	TRBJ2-2	CSVRQVENTGELFF	TGCAGCGTCCGACAGGTTGAGAACACCGGGGAGCTGTTTTTT
TRBD1	NA	TRBV6-5	TRBJ1-2	CASSYSYRGYGYTF	TGTGCCAGCAGTTACAGCTACAGGGGCTATGGCTACACCTTC
NA	NA	TRBV7-8	TRBJ1-5	CASSLSSDIGYNQPQHF	TGTGCCAGCAGCTTAAGCTCGGACATCGGATACAATCAGCCCCAGCATTTT
TRBD1	NA	TRBV5-1	TRBJ1-2	CASSPYAGTGIYGYTF	TGCGCCAGCAGCCCCTACGCCGGGACAGGGATCTATGGCTACACCTTC
NA	NA	TRBV6-1	TRBJ1-1	CASSEVRGLNTEAFF	TGTGCCAGCAGTGAAGTGCGGGGCCTTAACACTGAAGCTTTCTTT
TRBD2	NA	TRBV29-1	TRBJ2-5	CSVAGLAGRAQETQYF	TGCAGCGTCGCAGGGTTAGCGGGGAGAGCACAAGAGACCCAGTACTTC
NA	NA	TRBV9	TRBJ1-3	CASSVAGTVGNTIYF	TGTGCCAGCAGCGTAGCAGGGACTGTCGGAAACACCATATATTTT
NA	NA	TRBV6-5	TRBJ1-6	CASSSPAGPKNSPLHF	TGTGCCAGCAGTTCCCCAGCAGGTCCCAAAAATTCACCCCTCCACTTT
TRBD2	NA	TRBV7-2	TRBJ2-1	CASSLAGIEAGGPVRFF	TGTGCCAGCAGCTTAGCAGGCATCGAGGCGGGGGGGCCCGTTCGTTTCTTC
NA	NA	TRBV27	TRBJ1-5	CASSFVGGASQPQHF	TGTGCCAGCAGTTTCGTGGGAGGGGCCAGTCAGCCCCAGCATTTT
NA	many	TRBV12-3/TRBV12-4	TRBJ2-7	CASRGQITYEQYF	TGTGCCAGCAGAGGACAGATTACCTACGAGCAGTACTTC
NA	NA	TRBV14	TRBJ1-2	CASSQYQGYGYTF	TGTGCCAGCAGCCAGTATCAGGGATATGGCTACACCTTC
NA	NA	TRBV4-1	TRBJ2-3	CASSRTRGDNTDTQYF	TGCGCCAGCAGCCGTACACGGGGGGACAACACAGATACGCAGTATTTT
NA	NA	TRBV5-5	TRBJ1-3	CASSLGSTGNTIYF	TGTGCCAGCAGCTTGGGAAGCACTGGAAACACCATATATTTT
TRBD2	NA	TRBV7-7	TRBJ2-5	CASSLSGGAGETQYF	TGTGCCAGCAGCTTGAGCGGGGGGGCCGGAGAGACCCAGTACTTC
NA	NA	TRBV4-3	TRBJ1-2	CASSQDEGRLGGEGYTF	TGCGCCAGCAGCCAAGATGAGGGGCGGCTCGGCGGGGAGGGCTACACCTTC
TRBD1	NA	TRBV27	TRBJ1-1	CASSLGTGRMNTEAFF	TGTGCCAGCAGTCTCGGGACAGGACGCATGAACACTGAAGCTTTCTTT
NA	NA	TRBV4-2	TRBJ1-1	CASSQGGRENTEAFF	TGTGCCAGCAGCCAAGGCGGGAGGGAGAACACTGAAGCTTTCTTT
NA	NA	TRBV5-1	TRBJ2-2	CASSVWGPGTNIGELFF	TGCGCCAGCAGCGTGTGGGGGCCGGGGACCAATATCGGGGAGCTGTTTTTT
TRBD2	NA	TRBV11-3	TRBJ2-1	CASSLGGGGGINNEQFF	TGTGCCAGCAGCTTAGGAGGCGGCGGGGGAATAAACAATGAGCAGTTCTTC
NA	NA	TRBV2	TRBJ2-7	CASRISETKTYEQYF	TGTGCCAGCCGAATATCAGAAACCAAAACCTACGAGCAGTACTTC
TRBD1	NA	TRBV6-6	TRBJ1-1	CASSPRDRAGGAFF	TGTGCCAGCAGTCCCCGGGACAGGGCCGGCGGAGCTTTCTTT
NA	NA	TRBV30	TRBJ1-1	CAWSSAAMNTEAFF	TGTGCCTGGAGTTCGGCAGCGATGAACACTGAAGCTTTCTTT
NA	NA	TRBV27	TRBJ2-5	CASSDFRGDETQYF	TGTGCCAGCAGTGACTTCAGGGGAGATGAGACCCAGTACTTC
TRBD1	NA	TRBV7-8	TRBJ1-2	CASSLDPRGDYGYTF	TGTGCCAGCAGCTTAGACCCCAGGGGGGACTATGGCTACACCTTC
NA	NA	TRBV28	TRBJ2-4	CASSLSGFLAKNIQYF	TGTGCCAGCAGTTTATCAGGATTTTTAGCCAAAAACATTCAGTACTTC
NA	NA	TRBV2	TRBJ2-7	CASKTTGWAEQYF	TGTGCCAGCAAAACTACAGGGTGGGCCGAGCAGTACTTC
NA	NA	TRBV7-9	TRBJ1-1	CADRGWDTEAFF	TGTGCCGATCGGGGTTGGGACACTGAAGCTTTCTTT
NA	NA	TRBV7-9	TRBJ2-3	CASSFGTLREDTQYF	TGTGCCAGCAGCTTCGGTACTTTGAGGGAAGATACGCAGTATTTT
NA	NA	TRBV3-1/TRBV3-2	TRBJ1-6	CASSQGWANNSPLHF	TGTGCCAGCAGCCAAGGATGGGCTAATAATTCACCCCTCCACTTT
NA	NA	TRBV7-2	TRBJ1-2	CASSFTQIYGYTF	TGTGCCAGCAGCTTCACCCAGATCTATGGCTACACCTTC
TRBD1	NA	TRBV19	TRBJ1-5	CASNIRGLQGQPQHF	TGTGCCAGTAATATCAGGGGGCTACAGGGTCAGCCCCAGCATTTT
TRBD1	once	TRBV10-3	TRBJ2-7	CAIKTTPGQGAGEQYF	TGTGCCATCAAAACAACGCCGGGACAGGGGGCGGGCGAGCAGTACTTC